This T cell receptor beta chain was profiled in a study of low-dose radiotherapy and immunotherapy resistance in tumors. As for time point: after trial treatment. Indicated treatment: LDRT plus nivolumab, ipilimumab, low-dose cyclophosphamide and aspirin (RACIN trial). The donors, trial participants, received nivolumab, ipilimumab, aspirin, low-dose cyclophosphamide and low-dose radiotherapy. Alpha and beta chains were covered, as first-strand cDNA relied on TRAV- and TRBV-specific primers. It was with a constant-region primer and a V-primer adapter that TCRs were amplified over 20 PCR cycles. TCRdb re-called the reads with MiXCR, one entry per CDR3 protein. Counted here are 30,000 to 45,000 distinct CDR3 sequences, around 21% occurring once; the ten biggest clones make up roughly 8.3%. The clonotype comes from a female donor with ovarian cancer. The specimen was PBMCs, collected after low-dose radiotherapy plus immunotherapy.

DNA for the CDR3: TGTGCCAGCAGGGGGGACAGGGGGGAGGCTTTCTTT. Encoded protein: CASRGDRGEAFF. V and J are TRBV2 and TRBJ1-1; 11 bases align to TRBD1. The junction had 5 bases not matched to a gene; V was cut back by 6 bases and J by 11 bases. The germline gives CDR1 SNHLY, CDR2 FYNNEI. The CDR3 consists of 12 residues.